This is a list of T cell receptor beta chains from one sample in a study of blood T cell repertoires in COVID-19. TCRdb's table, derived via immunoSEQ multiplex PCR, lists solely in-frame clones and lacks some. The repertoire includes 60,000 to 80,000 clones, 85% of them detected once, and roughly 23% sits in the top ten. The sample consisted of peripheral blood. The receptors come from a man aged 45-65 years with acute or convalescent COVID-19. CDR3s include the opening cysteine and the closing phenylalanine or tryptophan. D genes are given only for firm matches. Clone size is stated in some rows and not others, as once, few, many or a class when expanded.

TRBV11-2,.,.,TRBJ1-4,CASSLSVGSEKLFF,TGTGCCAGCAGCTTGTCGGTTGGGAGTGAAAAACTGTTTTTT
TRBV5-5,.,TRBD2,TRBJ2-3,CASSLGTSGGPDTQYF,TGTGCCAGCAGCTTGGGGACTAGCGGGGGGCCAGATACGCAGTATTTT
TRBV29-1,.,.,TRBJ2-1,CSVEFYEQFF,TGCAGCGTTGAGTTCTATGAGCAGTTCTTC
TRBV21-1,once,.,TRBJ1-2,CASSKSRGWGYTF,TGTGCCAGCAGCAAAAGCAGGGGATGGGGCTACACCTTC
TRBV24-1,.,TRBD1,TRBJ2-1,CATSANRDSSNEQFF,TGTGCCACCAGTGCTAACCGGGACAGCTCCAATGAGCAGTTCTTC
TRBV6-1,.,.,TRBJ1-4,CASSARVLGRGEEKLFF,TGTGCCAGCAGTGCTAGAGTCCTTGGGAGGGGAGAGGAAAAACTGTTTTTT
TRBV24-1,.,TRBD1,TRBJ2-7,CATSDPGQGGEQYF,TGTGCCACCAGTGACCCGGGACAGGGCGGAGAGCAGTACTTC
TRBV12-5,.,.,TRBJ2-1,CASGSDSAYNEQFF,TGTGCTAGTGGTTCCGACAGTGCCTACAATGAGCAGTTCTTC
TRBV2,.,.,TRBJ1-4,CASSPIRNNEKLFF,TGTGCCAGCAGCCCCATCAGAAATAATGAAAAACTGTTTTTT
TRBV6-6,.,.,TRBJ2-1,CASTPGIRGNEQFF,TGTGCCAGCACCCCGGGGATCAGGGGAAATGAGCAGTTCTTC
TRBV11-2,.,TRBD2,TRBJ2-1,CASSRTSGGNRNEQFF,TGTGCCAGCAGTCGGACTAGCGGGGGGAATAGAAATGAGCAGTTCTTC
TRBV28,once,TRBD1,TRBJ2-4,CASSRGRDRMAWDPKNIQYF,TGTGCCAGCAGCCGTGGCCGGGACAGGATGGCCTGGGATCCCAAAAACATTCAGTACTTC
TRBV2,few,.,TRBJ2-5,CASSVLPQGGETQYF,TGTGCCAGCAGTGTACTGCCACAGGGTGGGGAGACCCAGTACTTC
TRBV6-5,few,TRBD1,TRBJ1-6,CASAWDRARSPLHF,TGTGCCAGCGCCTGGGACAGGGCTCGGTCACCCCTCCACTTT
TRBV29-1,few,TRBD1,TRBJ2-3,CSADRGSPDTQYF,TGCAGCGCCGACAGGGGTAGCCCAGATACGCAGTATTTT
TRBV6-1,few,.,TRBJ2-3,CASSDGRGTDTQYF,TGTGCCAGCAGTGACGGCAGGGGAACAGATACGCAGTATTTT
TRBV5-1,.,.,TRBJ2-1,CASSRESYNEQFF,TGCGCCAGCAGTCGGGAGTCCTACAATGAGCAGTTCTTC
TRBV2,.,.,TRBJ2-6,CASSEHSSGANVLTF,TGTGCCAGCAGTGAACACAGCTCTGGGGCCAACGTCCTGACTTTC
TRBV7-3,.,TRBD2,TRBJ2-3,CASSIAGGQGDTQYF,TGTGCCAGCAGCATAGCGGGGGGGCAAGGAGATACGCAGTATTTT
TRBV6-5,once,TRBD1,TRBJ1-2,CASSYGGQGSYGYTF,TGTGCCAGCAGTTACGGGGGACAGGGGAGTTATGGCTACACCTTC
TRBV7-2,few,.,TRBJ1-2,CASSLDYGVYGYTF,TGTGCCAGCAGCTTAGACTATGGCGTCTATGGCTACACCTTC
TRBV5-5,few,.,TRBJ1-1,CASSSGTRVSEAFF,TGTGCCAGCAGCTCCGGGACACGGGTCTCTGAAGCTTTCTTT
TRBV6-4,.,.,TRBJ2-5,CASSVGTFKTQYF,TGTGCCAGCAGTGTCGGGACTTTTAAGACCCAGTACTTC
TRBV6-6,.,TRBD1,TRBJ1-6,CASSYEGDSPHF,TGTGCCAGCAGTTACGAAGGGGACAGTCCGCACTTT
TRBV6-5,.,TRBD1,TRBJ2-2,CASTPTGDDTGELFF,TGTGCCAGCACCCCTACAGGGGACGACACCGGGGAGCTGTTTTTT
TRBV7-9,.,.,TRBJ1-1,CASSLGLGATEAFF,TGTGCCAGCAGCTTGGGACTTGGGGCGACTGAAGCTTTCTTT
TRBV7-2,.,.,TRBJ1-2,CASSLGGFEDGYTF,TGTGCCAGCAGCTTAGGAGGGTTTGAGGATGGCTACACCTTC
TRBV5-4,.,TRBD1,TRBJ1-1,CASSPMLGQGSEAFF,TGTGCCAGCAGCCCTATGTTGGGACAGGGGTCTGAAGCTTTCTTT
TRBV6-5,.,.,TRBJ1-3,CASSMSSSGNTIYF,TGTGCCAGCAGTATGAGTAGCTCTGGAAACACCATATATTTT
TRBV15,.,.,TRBJ1-1,CATSRAGPYTEAFF,TGTGCCACCAGCAGAGCAGGGCCGTACACTGAAGCTTTCTTT
TRBV30,.,.,TRBJ1-5,CAWSVRTDQPQHF,TGTGCCTGGAGTGTACGCACGGATCAGCCCCAGCATTTT
TRBV5-1,.,.,TRBJ2-1,CASSPGQNNEQFF,TGCGCCAGCAGCCCAGGACAGAACAATGAGCAGTTCTTC
TRBV11-2,once,.,TRBJ1-5,CASSFSSAGNQPQHF,TGTGCCAGCAGCTTTTCGAGCGCCGGGAATCAGCCCCAGCATTTT
TRBV18,few,TRBD1,TRBJ1-2,CASSPSQGAPDGYTF,TGTGCCAGCTCACCGAGTCAGGGGGCGCCGGATGGCTACACCTTC
TRBV7-3,few,TRBD2,TRBJ2-2,CASSPGGRENTGELFF,TGTGCCAGCAGTCCCGGAGGGAGGGAGAACACCGGGGAGCTGTTTTTT
TRBV19,few,TRBD2,TRBJ2-5,CASSIGWTSGGKETQYF,TGTGCCAGTAGTATAGGATGGACTAGCGGGGGGAAAGAGACCCAGTACTTC
TRBV2,.,.,TRBJ2-5,CASIPRSYGGLRQETQYF,TGTGCCAGCATTCCCCGCTCGTACGGGGGGCTACGGCAAGAGACCCAGTACTTC
TRBV3-1/TRBV3-2,.,.,TRBJ2-2,CASSPYRDAGELFF,TGTGCCAGCAGCCCTTACAGGGATGCCGGGGAGCTGTTTTTT
TRBV5-5,.,.,TRBJ1-2,CASSLGPDYGYTF,TGTGCCAGCAGCTTGGGTCCAGACTATGGCTACACCTTC
TRBV30,few,.,TRBJ2-7,CAWSTPYEQYF,TGTGCCTGGAGCACTCCGTACGAGCAGTACTTC
TRBV4-1,.,.,TRBJ2-1,CASSQGLRTHEQFF,TGCGCCAGCAGCCAAGGTCTGCGAACCCATGAGCAGTTCTTC
TRBV6-1,.,.,TRBJ1-5,CASSEELNQPQHF,TGTGCCAGCAGTGAAGAACTAAATCAGCCCCAGCATTTT
TRBV4-1,.,.,TRBJ1-2,CASSQSRARNYGYTF,TGCGCCAGCAGCCAGTCGAGGGCGCGTAACTATGGCTACACCTTC
TRBV29-1,.,.,TRBJ1-1,CSASPDMNTEAFF,TGCAGCGCTTCCCCGGACATGAACACTGAAGCTTTCTTT
TRBV5-1,.,.,TRBJ2-1,CASKLGNEQFF,TGCGCCAGCAAACTCGGCAATGAGCAGTTCTTC